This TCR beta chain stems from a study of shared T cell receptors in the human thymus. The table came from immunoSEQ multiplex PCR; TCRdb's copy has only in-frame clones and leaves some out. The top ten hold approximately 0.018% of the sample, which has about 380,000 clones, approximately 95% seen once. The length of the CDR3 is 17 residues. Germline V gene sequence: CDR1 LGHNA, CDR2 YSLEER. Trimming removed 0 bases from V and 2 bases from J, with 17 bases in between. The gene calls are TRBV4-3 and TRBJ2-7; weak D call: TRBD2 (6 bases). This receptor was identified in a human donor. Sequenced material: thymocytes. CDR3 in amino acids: CASSQDSREVEPYEQYF. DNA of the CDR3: TGCGCCAGCAGCCAAGATTCCAGGGAGGTGGAACCCTACGAGCAGTACTTC.